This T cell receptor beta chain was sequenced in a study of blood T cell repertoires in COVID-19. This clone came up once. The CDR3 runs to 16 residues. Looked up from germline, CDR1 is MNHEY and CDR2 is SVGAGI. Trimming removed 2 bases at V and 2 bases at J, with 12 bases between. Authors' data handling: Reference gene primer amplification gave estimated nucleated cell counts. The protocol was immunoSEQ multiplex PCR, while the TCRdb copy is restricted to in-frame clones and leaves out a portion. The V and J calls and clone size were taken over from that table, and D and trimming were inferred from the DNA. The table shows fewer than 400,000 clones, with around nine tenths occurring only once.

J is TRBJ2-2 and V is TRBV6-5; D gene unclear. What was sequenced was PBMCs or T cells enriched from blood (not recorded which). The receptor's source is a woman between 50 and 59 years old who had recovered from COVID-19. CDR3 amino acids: CASSYVKVLNTGELFF. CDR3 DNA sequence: TGTGCCAGCAGTTACGTCAAAGTGCTAAACACCGGGGAGCTGTTTTTT.